Listed here are 32 T cell receptor beta chains from one sample, sequenced in a study of cytomegalovirus exposure and HLA in healthy donors. PCR employed 60 Vbeta and 13 Jbeta primers. Clones were sequenced by immunoSEQ multiplex PCR, and TCRdb holds only the in-frame ones, with some missing. The table has tens of thousands of clones, 78% seen once; the top ten hold 1.6%. The sequenced material came from PBMCs. The receptors stem from a man between 40 and 49 years old in good health and CMV-seronegative.

V and J are TRBV30 and TRBJ2-2, with no clear D. The germline CDR1 and CDR2 sequences are GTSNPN and SVGIG (reference sequence). This CDR3 has 13 residues. V was clipped by 3 bases and J by 5 bases, with 10 bases between them. The CDR3 nucleotides are TGTGCCTGGAGCCCCTCCCGGACCGGGGAGCTGTTTTTT. Translation gives CAWSPSRTGELFF.

This rearrangement joins TRBV28 to TRBJ2-3; tentatively, D is TRBD1 (5 bases). V dropped 3 bases and J dropped 2 bases, with 15 bases sitting between them. Germline CDR1 and CDR2: MDHEN and SYDVKM. The CDR3 covers 16 residues. The CDR3 is CASSFEAQVTTDTQYF. CDR3 sequence (DNA): TGTGCCAGCAGTTTCGAGGCACAGGTTACCACAGATACGCAGTATTTT.

This rearrangement joins TRBV29-1 to TRBJ1-1, with 8 bases lining up with TRBD1. J lost 3 bases, V lost 5 bases, and 5 bases had no gene match. There are 13 residues in the CDR3. Germline CDR1 and CDR2: SQVTM and ANQGSEA. The DNA for the CDR3 is TGCAGCGTTCGACAGGGGAGGGACACTGAAGCTTTCTTT. Its translation: CSVRQGRDTEAFF.

CDR3 residues: CASSLGGSDYEQYF. CDR3 coding DNA: TGTGCCAGCAGCTTAGGGGGTAGCGACTACGAGCAGTACTTC. This chain connects TRBV11-2 to TRBJ2-7; D possibly corresponds to TRBD2 (5 bases). The germline gives CDR1 SGHAT, CDR2 FQNNGV. The V end lost 1 base, the J end lost 3 bases, and 10 bases lay between the germline ends. The CDR3 has 14 amino acids. Based on the CDR3 plus reference TRBV11-2 and TRBJ2-7, the full variable domain is EAGVAQSPRYKIIEKRQSVAFWCNPISGHATLYWYQQILGQGPKLLIQFQNNGVVDDSQLPKDRFSAERLKGVDSTLKIQPAKLEDSAVYLCASSLGGSDYEQYFGPGTRLTVT.

The chain links TRBV18 to TRBJ1-5; weak D call: TRBD1 (5 bases). Germline loops: CDR1 KGHSH, CDR2 LQKENI. V gave up 1 base and J gave up 1 base, with 8 bases separating them. CDR3 length: 15 residues. The CDR3 protein is CASSPLSGSNQPQHF. For the CDR3, the DNA is TGTGCCAGCTCACCACTTTCAGGGAGCAATCAGCCCCAGCATTTT.

The chain couples TRBV27 to TRBJ1-1; TRBD1 might be the D (6 bases). This CDR3 is built from 14 residues. With 2 bases removed from V and 5 bases from J, the gap between germline ends came to 12 bases. In germline, CDR1 is MNHEY, CDR2 SMNVEV (reference sequence). The CDR3 reads CASSLQGRVTEAFF. CDR3 DNA sequence: TGTGCCAGCAGTTTACAGGGGAGAGTAACTGAAGCTTTCTTT.

The chain links TRBV28 to TRBJ1-2; maybe TRBD1 (6 bases). The CDR3 has 13 residues. V lost 5 bases and J lost 4, with 11 bases in between. Germline loops: CDR1 MDHEN, CDR2 SYDVKM. The CDR3 nucleotides read TGTGCCAGCAGTCAGGGGTTAACCTATGGCTACACCTTC. This sequence encodes CASSQGLTYGYTF.

The chain is built from TRBV5-1 and TRBJ1-1; maybe TRBD1 (5 bases). Germline CDR1 SGHRS, CDR2 YFSETQ. V lost 4 bases, J lost 0 bases, and 16 bases lay in between. This CDR3 has 16 residues. The CDR3 DNA reads as TGCGCCAGCAGCCTGACAGTCAACTCAGTGAACACTGAAGCTTTCTTT. Translation: CASSLTVNSVNTEAFF.

The chain links TRBV7-9 to TRBJ1-4, with TRBD1 identical over 7 bases. CDR3 length equals 14 residues. Germline V gene sequence: CDR1 SEHNR, CDR2 FQNEAQ (reference sequence). The V segment lost 5 bases and the J segment 6 bases; nucleotides outside the gene matches: 6. As DNA, the CDR3 is TGTGCCAGCAGCGCAACAGGGGTGGATGAAAAACTGTTTTTT. Protein sequence: CASSATGVDEKLFF.

The V gene is TRBV6-5, the J gene TRBJ2-6; tentatively, D is TRBD1 (5 bases). The germline CDR1 and CDR2 sequences are MNHEY and SVGAGI. CDR3 length: 16 amino acids. Between the trimmed V and J ends, which lost 0 bases and 0 bases, there was a span of 6 bases. The CDR3, as DNA: TGTGCCAGCAGTTACTCTGGGGCCTCTGGGGCCAACGTCCTGACTTTC. This sequence encodes CASSYSGASGANVLTF.

The J gene is TRBJ2-4, the V gene TRBV5-1, with D possibly TRBD2 on 5 matching bases. The CDR3 length is 14 residues. V was pared by 0 bases and J by 9 bases, with 13 bases between. Germline CDR1 SGHRS, CDR2 YFSETQ. The CDR3 sequence is CASSLGQVEGIQYF. CDR3 bases: TGCGCCAGCAGCTTGGGCCAGGTCGAGGGCATTCAGTACTTC.

The chain has TRBV28 and TRBJ1-5; TRBD1 agrees at 7 bases. CDR3 size: 14 residues. Unmatched junction bases numbered 4, after V lost 3 bases and J lost 5 bases. Germline CDR1 reads MDHEN; CDR2 reads SYDVKM. The CDR3 nucleotides are TGTGCCAGCAGTTTCAGGGACAGTCATCAGCCCCAGCATTTT. Its translation is CASSFRDSHQPQHF.

The J gene is TRBJ1-5, the V gene TRBV4-1; TRBD1 agrees at 7 bases. The CDR3 length is 14 residues. CDR1 MGHRA and CDR2 YSYEKL come from the germline V gene. Trimming removed 4 bases from V and 4 bases from J; junction bases left unmatched: 4. The DNA of the CDR3 is TGCGCCAGCAGCCTGTCAGGGGGAAATCAGCCCCAGCATTTT. It specifies CASSLSGGNQPQHF.

The V call is TRBV11-2, the J call TRBJ1-1; TRBD1 is a possible D gene (6 bases). V gave up 5 bases and J gave up 4 bases, with 14 bases separating them. Germline lookup yields CDR1 SGHAT and CDR2 FQNNGV. The CDR3 has 14 amino acids. The CDR3 protein is CASSITGIGTEAFF. CDR3 coding DNA: TGTGCCAGCAGCATAACAGGGATCGGCACTGAAGCTTTCTTT. The complete variable domain, with remaining parts taken from reference TRBV11-2 and TRBJ1-1, reads EAGVAQSPRYKIIEKRQSVAFWCNPISGHATLYWYQQILGQGPKLLIQFQNNGVVDDSQLPKDRFSAERLKGVDSTLKIQPAKLEDSAVYLCASSITGIGTEAFFGQGTRLTVV.

This rearrangement joins TRBV11-2 to TRBJ2-1; TRBD1 is a possible D gene (8 bases). Germline assignment: CDR1 SGHAT and CDR2 FQNNGV. The CDR3 totals 17 residues. The V gene lost 5 bases and the J gene lost 4 bases, with 21 bases spanning the gap. The CDR3 sequence: CASSAGRGRGPYNEQFF. The CDR3 DNA reads as TGTGCCAGCAGCGCAGGGAGGGGCAGGGGGCCTTACAATGAGCAGTTCTTC.

The chain employs TRBV12-5 and TRBJ2-4; 10 bases align to TRBD2. V shed 2 bases, J shed 3 bases, and the junction held 10 bases outside the gene matches. Germline CDR1 and CDR2: LGHNT and FRNRAP. This CDR3 comprises 18 residues. The CDR3 reads CASGLIAPSGRFKNIQYF. In DNA form, the CDR3 reads TGTGCTAGTGGTTTGATCGCTCCTAGCGGGAGATTCAAAAACATTCAGTACTTC.

The chain couples TRBV6-5 to TRBJ1-6; D not certain. Germline values: CDR1 MNHEY, CDR2 SVGAGI. Trimming left V 8 bases short and J 5 bases short, with 13 bases between. The CDR3 loop spans 14 amino acids. The CDR3 is CASRKGGHNSPLHF. CDR3 nucleotides: TGTGCCAGCCGCAAAGGAGGTCATAATTCACCCCTCCACTTT.

The chain carries TRBV2 and TRBJ2-1, with a possible D match to TRBD2 (5 bases). Between the trimmed V and J ends, which lost 7 bases and 5 bases, there was a span of 18 bases. Germline values: CDR1 SNHLY, CDR2 FYNNEI. The CDR3 loop spans 15 amino acids. The CDR3 protein is CASTFEGITDNEQFF. The CDR3 region has the DNA TGTGCCAGCACCTTTGAGGGAATAACCGACAATGAGCAGTTCTTC.

Comments on this clone: Additional DNA sequences in this sample encode the identical CDR3. For the CDR3, the DNA is TGCGCCAGCAGCTTGGGACAGGGGGCGATCTACGAGCAGTACTTC. It translates to CASSLGQGAIYEQYF. V usage is TRBV5-1 and J usage is TRBJ2-7; TRBD1 matches 10 bases. Germline V gives CDR1 SGHRS, CDR2 YFSETQ. The CDR3 has 15 amino acids. Trimming cost V 0 bases and J 3 bases; bases outside gene matches: 3.

This chain joins TRBV7-9 and TRBJ2-3; a possible D gene is TRBD2 (6 bases). Germline CDR1 reads SEHNR; CDR2 reads FQNEAQ (reference sequence). There are 14 residues in the CDR3. V lost 4 bases to trimming and J lost 2 bases, with 10 bases between them. CDR3 sequence: CASSSGLSTDTQYF. The CDR3 coding sequence is TGTGCCAGCAGCTCAGGACTATCCACAGATACGCAGTATTTT.

This chain links TRBV5-1 with TRBJ1-1; D possibly corresponds to TRBD1 (5 bases). Germline V lookup: CDR1 SGHRS, CDR2 YFSETQ. Deletions cut 0 bases from V and 1 base from J, with 10 bases between. CDR3 length equals 15 residues. The CDR3 sequence: CASSLVQGSNTEAFF. CDR3 bases: TGCGCCAGCAGCTTGGTGCAGGGATCGAACACTGAAGCTTTCTTT.

The chain employs TRBV28 and TRBJ2-7, with 13 positions matching TRBD2. Trimming at V came to 8 bases and at J to 2 bases, leaving 3 bases not matched to a gene. This CDR3 has 14 residues. In germline, CDR1 is MDHEN, CDR2 SYDVKM. DNA for the CDR3: TGTGCCAGCCTCGGGACTAGCGGGACCTACGAGCAGTACTTC. Encoded protein: CASLGTSGTYEQYF.

This clone was recorded a few times. The rearrangement uses TRBV6-5 and TRBJ1-5; 8 bases align to TRBD1. The V gene end was trimmed by 6 bases and the J gene end by 0 bases; junction bases not matched to a gene: 4. This CDR3 comprises 15 residues. Germline V CDR1 and CDR2: MNHEY, SVGAGI. The CDR3 loop reads CASSPGQVSNQPQHF. DNA of the CDR3: TGTGCCAGCAGCCCGGGACAGGTTAGCAATCAGCCCCAGCATTTT.

This rearrangement joins TRBV6-6 to TRBJ2-7, with 10 bases lining up with TRBD2. CDR1 and CDR2 (germline): MNHNY, SVGAGI (reference sequence). The CDR3 has 12 residues. Trimming removed 11 bases from V and 7 bases from J; junction bases left unmatched: 8. The CDR3 nucleotides are TGTGCCGCAGCTAGCGGGAGTGGTGAGCAGTACTTC. Translating gives CAAASGSGEQYF.

The genes are TRBV14 and TRBJ1-1; D unclear. Germline CDR1 and CDR2: SGHDN and FVKESK. This CDR3 contains 14 residues. The V end was cut by 3 bases, the J end by 11 bases, with 19 bases between. CDR3 residues: CASSQTTPANQAFF. The CDR3 DNA follows: TGTGCCAGCAGCCAGACGACTCCGGCAAATCAGGCTTTCTTT.

The genes are TRBV28 and TRBJ2-4; D call uncertain. V was trimmed by 6 bases and J by 0 bases, leaving 9 bases between them. The CDR3 length is 14 residues. In germline, CDR1 is MDHEN, CDR2 SYDVKM. The CDR3 DNA reads TGTGCCAGCAGGGGTGCGGTAGCCAAAAACATTCAGTACTTC. Protein product: CASRGAVAKNIQYF.

In its sample, this clone was seen a few times. This chain links TRBV11-1 with TRBJ2-7; D is possibly TRBD1 (6 bases). The CDR3 contains 12 residues. The V end lost 3 bases, the J end lost 6 bases, and 9 bases lay between the germline ends. The germline CDR1 and CDR2 sequences are SGHAT and FQDESV (reference sequence). This CDR3 reads CASSFSGVEQYF. The CDR3 bases are TGTGCCAGCAGCTTTTCAGGGGTCGAGCAGTACTTC.

The chain links TRBV14 to TRBJ1-1; D call uncertain. The germline V and J ends were trimmed by 4 bases and 0 bases, with 12 bases remaining between them. Germline values: CDR1 SGHDN, CDR2 FVKESK. This CDR3 comprises 15 residues. In DNA form, the CDR3 reads TGTGCCAGCAGCCCCTTGAGCCGATTGAACACTGAAGCTTTCTTT. It is translated as CASSPLSRLNTEAFF.

The chain has TRBV28 and TRBJ1-5; 9 nucleotides match TRBD1. V was pared by 3 bases and J by 7 bases, with 4 bases of the junction left unmatched. Per germline, CDR1 MDHEN and CDR2 SYDVKM. This CDR3 has 14 amino acids. This CDR3 reads CASSLGQGRQPQHF. DNA of the CDR3: TGTGCCAGCAGTTTGGGACAGGGCCGGCAGCCCCAGCATTTT. The full variable domain, its missing parts supplied by reference TRBV28 and TRBJ1-5, is DVKVTQSSRYLVKRTGEKVFLECVQDMDHENMFWYRQDPGLGLRLIYFSYDVKMKEKGDIPEGYSVSREKKERFSLILESASTNQTSMYLCASSLGQGRQPQHFGDGTRLSIL.

The chain has TRBV29-1 and TRBJ2-7; 13 positions agree with TRBD2. J gave up 4 bases and V 7 bases, and 13 bases lay outside the gene matches. Germline values: CDR1 SQVTM, CDR2 ANQGSEA. The CDR3 extends over 16 amino acids. CDR3 nucleotides: TGCAGCGGGACGAGAGGACTAGCGGGAGAAGGGTACGAGCAGTACTTC. Residues: CSGTRGLAGEGYEQYF.

The V gene is TRBV5-1, the J gene TRBJ1-5; tentatively, D is TRBD1 (6 bases). Germline V gives CDR1 SGHRS, CDR2 YFSETQ. The CDR3 runs to 15 residues. Between the trimmed V and J ends, which lost 4 bases and 6 bases, there was a span of 17 bases. The CDR3 DNA sequence: TGCGCCAGCAGCAAGGACAGTCCGGTTCTTCAGCCCCAGCATTTT. It is translated as CASSKDSPVLQPQHF.

The chain carries TRBV6-6 and TRBJ2-7; 11 bases agree with TRBD1. Germline-derived CDR1 and CDR2 are MNHNY and SVGAGI (reference sequence). J lost 4 bases, V lost 6 bases, and 8 bases had no gene match. The CDR3 loop spans 15 amino acids. The CDR3 bases are TGTGCCAGCAGGACTCTCGGGACAGGGGGTTACGAGCAGTACTTC. Residues: CASRTLGTGGYEQYF.